These 4 T cell receptor beta chains came from one sample sequenced in a study of cytomegalovirus exposure and HLA in healthy donors. The PCR employed 60 Vbeta primers together with 13 Jbeta primers. Libraries were prepared by immunoSEQ multiplex PCR; TCRdb keeps only in-frame clonotypes and omits some of them. Of about 120,000 clones in the sample, around 74% were seen once. Sequencing was performed on PBMCs. These receptors were obtained from a man between 60 and 75 years old in good health and CMV-seropositive.

The chain uses TRBV9 and TRBJ1-1, with D unclear. Germline V gene lookup returns CDR1 SGDLS and CDR2 YYNGEE. This CDR3 spans 14 amino acids. V lost 2 bases and J lost 1, with 9 bases in between. This chain's CDR3 is CASSVRGENTEAFF. For the CDR3, the DNA is TGTGCCAGCAGCGTGCGGGGAGAGAACACTGAAGCTTTCTTT. Full variable domain (outside the CDR3, taken from reference TRBV9 and TRBJ1-1): DSGVTQTPKHLITATGQRVTLRCSPRSGDLSVYWYQQSLDQGLQFLIQYYNGEERAKGNILERFSAQQFPDLHSELNLSSLELGDSALYFCASSVRGENTEAFFGQGTRLTVV.

The chain employs TRBV20-1 and TRBJ1-1; D not certain. This CDR3 spans 9 amino acids. The V gene lost 8 bases and the J gene lost 3 bases, with 4 bases spanning the gap. Looked up from germline, CDR1 is DFQATT and CDR2 is SNEGSKA (reference sequence). CDR3 sequence: CSPDTEAFF. As DNA, the CDR3 is TGCAGTCCCGACACTGAAGCTTTCTTT.

The genes are TRBV7-2 and TRBJ1-5, with TRBD1 identical over 7 bases. The CDR3 is 14 residues long. The germline V gene has CDR1 SGHTA and CDR2 FQGNSA. With 5 bases clipped from V and 6 bases from J, the junction kept 7 bases outside the gene matches. CDR3 sequence: CASSRTGAGQPQHF. DNA for the CDR3: TGTGCCAGCAGCCGTACAGGGGCCGGTCAGCCCCAGCATTTT.

J is TRBJ2-4 and V is TRBV2, with D possibly being TRBD2 (6 bases). This CDR3 has 13 amino acids. Looked up from germline, CDR1 is SNHLY and CDR2 is FYNNEI. V was trimmed by 7 bases and J by 8 bases, leaving 15 bases between them. DNA of the CDR3: TGTGCCAGCAAGGGACGTGGGGAGGACATTCAGTACTTC. Translated, it gives CASKGRGEDIQYF.